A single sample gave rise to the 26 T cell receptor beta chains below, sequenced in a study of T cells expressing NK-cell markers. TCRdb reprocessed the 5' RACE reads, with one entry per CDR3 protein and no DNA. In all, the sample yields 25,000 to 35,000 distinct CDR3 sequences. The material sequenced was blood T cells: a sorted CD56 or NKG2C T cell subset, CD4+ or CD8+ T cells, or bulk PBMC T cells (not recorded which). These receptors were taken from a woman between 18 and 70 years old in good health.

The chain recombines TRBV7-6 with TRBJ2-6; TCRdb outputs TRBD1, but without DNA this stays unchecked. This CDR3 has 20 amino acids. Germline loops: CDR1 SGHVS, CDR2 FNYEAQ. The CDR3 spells CASSDRSGQSRYSGANVLTF.

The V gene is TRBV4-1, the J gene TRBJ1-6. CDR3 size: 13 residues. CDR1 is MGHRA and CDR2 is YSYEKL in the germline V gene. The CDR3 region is CASSQTQISPLHF.

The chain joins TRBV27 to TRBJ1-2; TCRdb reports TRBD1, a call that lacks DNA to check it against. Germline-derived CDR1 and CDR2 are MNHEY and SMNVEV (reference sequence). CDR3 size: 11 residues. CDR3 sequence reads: CASRKGDGYTF.

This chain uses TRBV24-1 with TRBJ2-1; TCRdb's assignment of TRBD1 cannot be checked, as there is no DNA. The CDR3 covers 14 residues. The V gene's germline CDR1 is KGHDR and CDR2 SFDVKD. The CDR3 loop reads CATSPGPRYYEQFF.

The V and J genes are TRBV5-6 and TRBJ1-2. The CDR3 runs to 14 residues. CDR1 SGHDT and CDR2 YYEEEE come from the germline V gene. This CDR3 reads CASSPSGTSYGYTF. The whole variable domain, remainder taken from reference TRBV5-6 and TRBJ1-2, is DAGVTQSPTHLIKTRGQQVTLRCSPKSGHDTVSWYQQALGQGPQFIFQYYEEEERQRGNFPDRFSGHQFPNYSSELNVNALLLGDSALYLCASSPSGTSYGYTFGSGTRLTVV.

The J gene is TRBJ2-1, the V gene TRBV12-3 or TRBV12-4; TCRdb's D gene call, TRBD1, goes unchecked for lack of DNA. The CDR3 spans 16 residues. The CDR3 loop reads CASSLSVWGGVNEQFF.

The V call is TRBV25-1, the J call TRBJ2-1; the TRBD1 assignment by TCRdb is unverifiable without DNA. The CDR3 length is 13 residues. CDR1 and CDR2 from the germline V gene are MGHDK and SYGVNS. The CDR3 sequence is CASRLGVYNEQFF.

The CDR3 spells CAIRTHTSGPTDTQYF. The chain carries TRBV10-3 and TRBJ2-3; TCRdb indicates TRBD2, and absent DNA this call remains unverified. CDR3 length: 16 amino acids. CDR1 is ENHRY, CDR2 SYGVKD, per germline.

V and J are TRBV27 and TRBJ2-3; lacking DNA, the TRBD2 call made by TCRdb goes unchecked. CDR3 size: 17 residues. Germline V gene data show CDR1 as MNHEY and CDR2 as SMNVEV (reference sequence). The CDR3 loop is CASRWTSGGASTDTQYF.

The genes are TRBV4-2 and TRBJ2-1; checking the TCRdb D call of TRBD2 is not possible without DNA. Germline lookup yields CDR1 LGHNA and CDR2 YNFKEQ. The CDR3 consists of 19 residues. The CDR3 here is CASSQERGRLADSYNEQFF.

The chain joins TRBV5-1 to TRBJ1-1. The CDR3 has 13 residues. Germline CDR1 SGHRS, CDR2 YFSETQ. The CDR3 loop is CASSLGGGTEAFF.

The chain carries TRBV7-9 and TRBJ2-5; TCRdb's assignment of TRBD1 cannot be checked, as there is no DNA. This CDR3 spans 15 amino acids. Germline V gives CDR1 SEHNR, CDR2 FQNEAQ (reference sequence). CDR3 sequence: CASSLAGGGRETQYF.

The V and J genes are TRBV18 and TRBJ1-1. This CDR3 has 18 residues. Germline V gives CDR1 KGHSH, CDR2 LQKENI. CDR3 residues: CASSHLSLDLGMNTEAFF.

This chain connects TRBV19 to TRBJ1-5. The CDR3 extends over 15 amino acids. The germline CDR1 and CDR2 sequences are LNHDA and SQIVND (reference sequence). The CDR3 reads CASSIKTTSNQPQHF.

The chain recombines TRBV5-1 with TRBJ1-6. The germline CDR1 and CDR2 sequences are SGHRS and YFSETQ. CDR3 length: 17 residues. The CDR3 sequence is CASSLSGPQFNNSPLHF.

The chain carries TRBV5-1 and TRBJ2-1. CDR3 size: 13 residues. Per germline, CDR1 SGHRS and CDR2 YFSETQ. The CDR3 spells CASSFTLRNEQFF.

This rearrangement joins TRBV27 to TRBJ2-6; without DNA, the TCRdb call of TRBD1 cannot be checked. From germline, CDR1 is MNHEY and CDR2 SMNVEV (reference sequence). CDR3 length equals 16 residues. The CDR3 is CASSLQGKSGANVLTF.

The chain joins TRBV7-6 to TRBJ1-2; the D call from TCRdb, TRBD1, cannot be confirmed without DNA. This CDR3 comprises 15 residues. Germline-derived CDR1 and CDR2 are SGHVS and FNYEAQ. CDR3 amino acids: CASSLAQGSYYGYTF.

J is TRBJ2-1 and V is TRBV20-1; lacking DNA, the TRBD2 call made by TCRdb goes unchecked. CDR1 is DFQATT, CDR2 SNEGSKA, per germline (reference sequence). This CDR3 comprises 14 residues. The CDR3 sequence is CSPLGGGVYNEQFF.

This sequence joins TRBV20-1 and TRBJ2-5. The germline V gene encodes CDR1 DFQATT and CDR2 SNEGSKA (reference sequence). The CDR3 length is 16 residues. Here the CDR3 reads CSARDQGYSYQETQYF.

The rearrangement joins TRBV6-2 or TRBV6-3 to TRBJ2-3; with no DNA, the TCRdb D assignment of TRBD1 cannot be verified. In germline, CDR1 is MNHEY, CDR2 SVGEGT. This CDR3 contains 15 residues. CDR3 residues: CASTKQGSNTDTQYF.

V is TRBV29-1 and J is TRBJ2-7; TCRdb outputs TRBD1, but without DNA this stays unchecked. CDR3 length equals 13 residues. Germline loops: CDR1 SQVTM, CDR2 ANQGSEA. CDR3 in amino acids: CSVEPETGYEQYF.

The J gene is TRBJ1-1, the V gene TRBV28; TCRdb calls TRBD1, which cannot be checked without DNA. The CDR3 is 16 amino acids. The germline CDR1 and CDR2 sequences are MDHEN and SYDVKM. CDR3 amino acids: CASSPVRPGVNTEAFF.

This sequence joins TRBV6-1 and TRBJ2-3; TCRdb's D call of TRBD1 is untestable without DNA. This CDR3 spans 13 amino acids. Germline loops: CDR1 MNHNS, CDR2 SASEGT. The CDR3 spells CASRTGMWDTQYF.

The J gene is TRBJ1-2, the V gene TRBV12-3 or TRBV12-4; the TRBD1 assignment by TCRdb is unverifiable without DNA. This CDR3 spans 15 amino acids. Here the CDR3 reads CASSLAGQGAGGYTF.

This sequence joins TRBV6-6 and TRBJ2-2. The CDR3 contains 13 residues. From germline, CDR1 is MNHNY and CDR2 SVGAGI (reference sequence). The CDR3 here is CASSYTNTGELFF.